A single sample is the source of the 6 T cell receptor beta chains below, sequenced in a study of beta chain features in type 1 diabetes. Notes on the study in general: In all four CD4+ subsets, TCRB CDR3 length was significantly, moderately reduced in type 1 diabetes.

No antigens are known for them. Expressed TCRB transcripts were sequenced because the isolated RNA had all been reverse transcribed beforehand. Profiling relied on immunoSEQ multiplex PCR, and the TCRdb table lists in-frame clones only, not all of them. The sample has some 700,000 clones, about an eighth seen once. The sample comprised naive CD4+ T cells from blood. All receptors come from a man aged 18 to 35 with type 1 diabetes.

The V gene is TRBV18, the J gene TRBJ1-1; the match to TRBD1 covers 7 bases. With 6 bases clipped from V and 3 bases from J, the junction kept 10 bases outside the gene matches. This CDR3 has 15 residues. Germline V CDR1 and CDR2: KGHSH, LQKENI. CDR3 region: CASSLTGVGDTEAFF. Here the CDR3 DNA reads TGTGCCAGCTCCCTTACAGGGGTTGGAGACACTGAAGCTTTCTTT.

The chain recombines TRBV29-1 with TRBJ1-2, with 8 nucleotides matching TRBD1. The V gene's germline CDR1 is SQVTM and CDR2 ANQGSEA. The ends lost 3 bases at V and 9 bases at J; junction bases unmatched: 9. The CDR3 has 13 residues. The CDR3 DNA follows: TGCAGCGTTGACCCTTCCGACAGGGGCCGCTACACCTTC. This translates into CSVDPSDRGRYTF.

This clone turned up a few times. The chain uses TRBV4-2 and TRBJ1-2; possibly TRBD1 for D (5 bases). Trimming left V 0 bases short and J 2 bases short, with 10 bases between. Germline assignment: CDR1 LGHNA and CDR2 YNFKEQ. The CDR3 loop spans 15 amino acids. CDR3 loop: CASSQDQGGNYGYTF. The CDR3 DNA reads as TGTGCCAGCAGCCAAGATCAGGGAGGGAACTATGGCTACACCTTC.

The chain links TRBV18 to TRBJ2-2; maybe TRBD1 (6 bases). Germline assignment: CDR1 KGHSH and CDR2 LQKENI. This CDR3 has 16 amino acids. V was clipped by 3 bases and J by 4 bases, with 15 bases between them. The DNA of the CDR3 is TGTGCCAGCTCACCCCTTGGGGGCCTTATCACCGGGGAGCTGTTTTTT. Residues: CASSPLGGLITGELFF.

This chain connects TRBV28 to TRBJ2-7, with a weak D call TRBD1 (5 bases). Trimming removed 4 bases at V and 2 bases at J, with 9 bases between. Germline lookup yields CDR1 MDHEN and CDR2 SYDVKM. The CDR3 totals 13 residues. CDR3 sequence: CASSYDSAYEQYF. DNA for the CDR3: TGTGCCAGCAGTTACGACAGCGCCTACGAGCAGTACTTC.

The table lists this clone with a few counts. V gene TRBV5-1 combines with J gene TRBJ2-1; D may correspond to TRBD1 or TRBD2 (6 bases each). Germline loops: CDR1 SGHRS, CDR2 YFSETQ. Deletions cut 0 bases from V and 7 bases from J, with 17 bases between. The CDR3 runs 16 residues. The CDR3 spells CASSLDPGAYSNEQFF. The DNA for the CDR3 is TGCGCCAGCAGCTTGGACCCGGGGGCCTATTCGAATGAGCAGTTCTTC.